The clone carrying this T cell receptor beta chain was seen only a few times. The assay was immunoSEQ multiplex PCR, and TCRdb's table has in-frame clones only and misses some. The data show about 360,000 clones, 65% to 85% seen once. This record belongs to a study of blood T cell repertoires in COVID-19. On the study more broadly: Sites across the United States, Italy and Spain contributed samples from acute and convalescent COVID-19.

Germline values: CDR1 SGHRS, CDR2 YFSETQ. V dropped 2 bases and J dropped 8; count of bases not matched to a gene: 6. The CDR3 length is 14 residues. The sequence came from a man aged 30 to 45 with active or convalescent COVID-19. V and J are TRBV5-1 and TRBJ1-4; 7 bases are a match to TRBD1. What was sequenced was peripheral blood. This CDR3 reads CASSLAGGKEKLFF. The DNA of the CDR3 is TGCGCCAGCAGCTTAGCAGGGGGGAAGGAAAAACTGTTTTTT.